The 14 T cell receptor beta chains below all came from one sample that was sequenced in a study of technical replicates of blood from a few donors. TCRdb's table, derived via immunoSEQ multiplex PCR, lists solely in-frame clones and lacks some. The sample records approximately 70,000 clones, about nine tenths being singletons. Sequenced: T cells isolated from PBMCs. These receptors came from a human donor in good health.

This clone occurred once. V gene TRBV4-3 combines with J gene TRBJ2-3; D is possibly TRBD1 (5 bases). CDR3 size: 14 residues. CDR1 is LGHNA, CDR2 YSLEER, per germline. V shed 1 base and J shed 2 bases, with 7 bases lying between them. The CDR3 region is CASSQGGPTDTQYF. In nucleotides, the CDR3 is TGCGCCAGCAGCCAAGGGGGCCCCACAGATACGCAGTATTTT.

This clone was detected only a few times. The rearrangement links TRBV6-5 to TRBJ2-6, with D hard to call. CDR1 and CDR2 (germline): MNHEY, SVGAGI. The CDR3 consists of 16 residues. V was pared by 2 bases and J by 0 bases, with 8 bases between. CDR3: CASSYEGGSGANVLTF. The CDR3 nucleotides read TGTGCCAGCAGTTACGAAGGCGGCTCTGGGGCCAACGTCCTGACTTTC.

The rearrangement joins TRBV5-1 to TRBJ1-2; D gene uncertain. Trimming shortened V by 0 bases and J by 7 bases, and 7 bases separated the two germline ends. CDR3 length equals 12 residues. Germline V gene lookup returns CDR1 SGHRS and CDR2 YFSETQ. As DNA, the CDR3 is TGCGCCAGCAGCTTGGACGTTAGTGGCTACACCTTC. Residues: CASSLDVSGYTF. The variable domain in full, with the rest retrieved from reference TRBV5-1 and TRBJ1-2, is KAGVTQTPRYLIKTRGQQVTLSCSPISGHRSVSWYQQTPGQGLQFLFEYFSETQRNKGNFPGRFSGRQFSNSRSEMNVSTLELGDSALYLCASSLDVSGYTFGSGTRLTVV.

The rearrangement joins TRBV4-3 to TRBJ2-5, with 7 positions matching TRBD1. This CDR3 has 16 amino acids. The germline V gene encodes CDR1 LGHNA and CDR2 YSLEER. Losses at the gene ends were 0 bases for V and 4 bases for J; bases not matched to a gene: 8. The CDR3 DNA sequence: TGCGCCAGCAGCCAAGATGCAACAGGGGTGCGAGAGACCCAGTACTTC. Translation gives CASSQDATGVRETQYF.

The V gene is TRBV2, the J gene TRBJ1-1; D perhaps matches TRBD1 (5 bases). Trimming removed 5 bases at V and 1 base at J, with 8 bases between. The length of the CDR3 is 13 residues. The germline gives CDR1 SNHLY, CDR2 FYNNEI. The CDR3 region has the DNA TGTGCCAGCAGTCCGCAGGGGAACACTGAAGCTTTCTTT. It codes for CASSPQGNTEAFF.

In this sample, this clone turned up a few times. The chain couples TRBV7-2 to TRBJ2-1; no firm D call. Germline V gene data show CDR1 as SGHTA and CDR2 as FQGNSA. The CDR3 spans 12 residues. V was cut by 2 bases and J by 4 bases, with 3 bases left in between. The CDR3: CASSLRYNEQFF. The CDR3 DNA sequence: TGTGCCAGCAGCTTACGGTACAATGAGCAGTTCTTC. Full variable domain (missing parts from reference TRBV7-2 and TRBJ2-1): GAGVSQSPSNKVTEKGKDVELRCDPISGHTALYWYRQSLGQGLEFLIYFQGNSAPDKSGLPSDRFSAERTGGSVSTLTIQRTQQEDSAVYLCASSLRYNEQFFGPGTRLTVL.

The J gene is TRBJ1-4, the V gene TRBV9; D is perhaps TRBD1 (6 bases). With 4 bases removed from V and 5 bases from J, the gap between germline ends came to 9 bases. The V gene's germline CDR1 is SGDLS and CDR2 YYNGEE. This CDR3 has 13 amino acids. CDR3 region: CASSFGQNEKLFF. The CDR3 nucleotides read TGTGCCAGCAGCTTCGGACAGAATGAAAAACTGTTTTTT.

Here the CDR3 reads CASSGSTDRANEQYF. The CDR3, as DNA: TGTGCCAGCAGTGGGTCCACGGACAGGGCAAACGAGCAGTACTTC. The V and J genes are TRBV25-1 and TRBJ2-7, with TRBD1 matching over 8 bases. Germline assignment: CDR1 MGHDK and CDR2 SYGVNS. There are 15 residues in the CDR3. J gave up 5 bases and V 4 bases, and 10 bases lay outside the gene matches.

This clone was observed a single time. This rearrangement joins TRBV4-2 to TRBJ2-2, with TRBD2 matching 11 bases. The CDR3 runs to 15 residues. Trimming cost V 4 bases and J 5 bases; bases outside gene matches: 3. Looked up from germline, CDR1 is LGHNA and CDR2 is YNFKEQ. The CDR3 DNA reads as TGTGCCAGCAGCCTACTAGCGGGAGATACCGGGGAGCTGTTTTTT. It yields the protein CASSLLAGDTGELFF.

This clone has just a few counts. The chain links TRBV4-2 to TRBJ1-1; TRBD1 is a possible D gene (6 bases). The germline V and J ends were trimmed by 3 bases and 4 bases, with 18 bases remaining between them. Germline V gene sequence: CDR1 LGHNA, CDR2 YNFKEQ. The CDR3 has 16 residues. The CDR3, as DNA: TGTGCCAGCAGCCATAATGGGGGCAGGATTGGCACTGAAGCTTTCTTT. Its protein is CASSHNGGRIGTEAFF.

This chain connects TRBV29-1 to TRBJ1-2; D remains ambiguous. The CDR3 is made up of 14 amino acids. Germline CDR1 and CDR2: SQVTM and ANQGSEA. With 4 bases removed from V and 3 bases from J, the gap between germline ends came to 15 bases. The CDR3 nucleotides are TGCAGCGTTGTCGAGACTGGTCCTGACTATGGCTACACCTTC. Protein product: CSVVETGPDYGYTF.

This chain links TRBV27 with TRBJ1-2, with TRBD1 as a possible D gene (5 bases). The CDR3 is 13 residues long. The germline gives CDR1 MNHEY, CDR2 SMNVEV (reference sequence). With 6 bases removed from V and 5 bases from J, the gap between germline ends came to 13 bases. In DNA form, the CDR3 reads TGTGCCAGCAGCCCGGGGGGGAGTTATGGCTACACCTTC. Its protein is CASSPGGSYGYTF.

V and J are TRBV6-5 and TRBJ2-5; D not resolved. The CDR3 is made up of 16 amino acids. Germline V gives CDR1 MNHEY, CDR2 SVGAGI. V was cut by 4 bases and J by 4 bases, with 19 bases left in between. CDR3 coding DNA: TGTGCCAGCAGTTCTCCTCTTGCACGCACGGTAGAGACCCAGTACTTC. The encoded protein is CASSSPLARTVETQYF.

This clone was seen only once. The chain links TRBV19 to TRBJ1-2; 7 nucleotides align to TRBD1. Germline CDR1 LNHDA, CDR2 SQIVND (reference sequence). CDR3 size: 15 residues. With V trimmed by 5 bases and J by 6 bases, 12 bases remained unmatched. CDR3 nucleotide sequence: TGTGCCAGTAGTTTTACTCAGGGGGACGTCCATGGCTACACCTTC. This codes for CASSFTQGDVHGYTF.